The sequence of this TCR beta chain was determined in a study of beta chain features in type 1 diabetes. The germline gives CDR1 SGDLS, CDR2 YYNGEE. The V and J ends lost 4 bases and 8 bases respectively, with 12 bases between them. The CDR3 is 13 residues long. Findings of the study overall: Among all four CD4+ subsets, Type 1 diabetes patients had TCRB CDR3s that were moderately but significantly shorter. Fewer junction insertions and more nucleotide deletions appeared in type 1 diabetes patients.

Every isolated RNA sample was fully reverse transcribed, so sequencing captured expressed TCRB transcripts. Sequencing of naive, central memory and regulatory T cell samples gave an average of roughly 3.5 million reads. Sequencing was performed with immunoSEQ multiplex PCR; in TCRdb, only in-frame clones are kept and a portion is missing. The data hold fewer than 300,000 clones, with under 13% observed a single time. This clone was seen a handful of times. Its matching antigen is unknown. Material: naive CD4+ T cells from blood. The rearrangement links TRBV9 to TRBJ1-4; D might be TRBD1 (6 bases). The TCR was taken from a man aged 25 to 45 with type 1 diabetes. In nucleotides, the CDR3 is TGTGCCAGCAGCTCCCCGGGGACAGAAAAACTGTTTTTT. It encodes CASSSPGTEKLFF.